The source of this TCR delta chain is a study of gamma-delta T cells after stem cell transplantation. TCRdb repeated clone calling on the RT-PCR reads with CATT. The sample holds about 1,000 delta-chain clones; around 20% are singletons and the top ten take roughly two fifths. The CDR3 extends over 23 amino acids. Germline CDR1 reads GEAIGNYY; CDR2 reads EKD. Details on this clone: This likely came from a read error, as a far larger clone is one base away.

The TCR was taken from a human donor. It is not recorded whose cells these are; they may come from a transplant donor. The source material was gamma-delta T cells. The rearrangement links TRDV2 to TRDJ1; 8 nucleotides match TRDD3. CDR3 DNA: TGTGCCTGTGACCCAATGGAATCCTCCCTACCTGGGGGACTCCGGCAGGGATCGGATAGACTCATCTTT. Residues: CACDPMESSLPGGLRQGSDRLIF.